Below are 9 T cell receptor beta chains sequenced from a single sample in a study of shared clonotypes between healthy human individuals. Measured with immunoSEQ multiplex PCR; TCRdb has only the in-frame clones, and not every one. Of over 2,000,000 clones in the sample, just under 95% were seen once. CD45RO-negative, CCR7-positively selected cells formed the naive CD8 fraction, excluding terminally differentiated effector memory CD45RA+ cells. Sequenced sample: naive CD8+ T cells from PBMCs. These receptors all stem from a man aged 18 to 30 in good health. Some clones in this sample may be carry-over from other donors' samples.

This chain's CDR3 is CASSLSHGGQEAFF. The CDR3, as DNA: TGTGCCAGCAGTTTAAGCCATGGGGGCCAAGAAGCTTTCTTT. The chain employs TRBV27 and TRBJ1-1, with D possibly TRBD1 on 6 matching bases. Trimming cost V 2 bases and J 8 bases, with 15 bases left between them. This CDR3 has 14 residues. The V gene's germline CDR1 is MNHEY and CDR2 SMNVEV (reference sequence).

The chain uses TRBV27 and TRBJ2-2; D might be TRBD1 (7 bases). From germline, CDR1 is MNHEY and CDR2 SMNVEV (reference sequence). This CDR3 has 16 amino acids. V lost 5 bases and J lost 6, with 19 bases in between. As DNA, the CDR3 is TGTGCCAGCAGTACCCCAGGGGGGATGCGCCCCGGGGAGCTGTTTTTT. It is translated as CASSTPGGMRPGELFF.

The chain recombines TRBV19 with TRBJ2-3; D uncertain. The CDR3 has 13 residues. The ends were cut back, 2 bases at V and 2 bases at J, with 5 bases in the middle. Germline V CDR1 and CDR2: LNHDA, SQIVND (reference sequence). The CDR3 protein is CASSILLTDTQYF. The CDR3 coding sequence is TGTGCCAGTAGTATATTGCTCACAGATACGCAGTATTTT.

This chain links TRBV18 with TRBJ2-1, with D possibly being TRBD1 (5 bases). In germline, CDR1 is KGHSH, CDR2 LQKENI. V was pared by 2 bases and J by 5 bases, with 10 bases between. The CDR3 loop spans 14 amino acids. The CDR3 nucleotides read TGTGCCAGCTCACCAGGTCCAGGGAACAATGAGCAGTTCTTC. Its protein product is CASSPGPGNNEQFF.

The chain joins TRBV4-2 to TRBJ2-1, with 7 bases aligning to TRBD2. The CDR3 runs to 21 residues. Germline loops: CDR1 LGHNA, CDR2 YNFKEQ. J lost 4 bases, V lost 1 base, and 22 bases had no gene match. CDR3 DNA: TGTGCCAGCAGCCAAGTTAGGCGGGAGACCTTAAGGAAGCAGGGTTACAATGAGCAGTTCTTC. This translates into CASSQVRRETLRKQGYNEQFF.

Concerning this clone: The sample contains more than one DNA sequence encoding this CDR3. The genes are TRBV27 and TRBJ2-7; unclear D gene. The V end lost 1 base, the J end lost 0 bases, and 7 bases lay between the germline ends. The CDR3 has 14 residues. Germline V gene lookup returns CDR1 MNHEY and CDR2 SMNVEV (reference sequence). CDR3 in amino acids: CASSLLQSSYEQYF. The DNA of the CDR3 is TGTGCCAGCAGTTTATTGCAGAGCTCCTACGAGCAGTACTTC.

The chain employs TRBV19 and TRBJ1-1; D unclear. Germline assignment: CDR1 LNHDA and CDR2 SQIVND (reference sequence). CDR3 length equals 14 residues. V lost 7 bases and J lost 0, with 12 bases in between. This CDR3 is CASMRRAVNTEAFF. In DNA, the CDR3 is TGTGCCAGTATGAGAAGGGCAGTGAACACTGAAGCTTTCTTT.

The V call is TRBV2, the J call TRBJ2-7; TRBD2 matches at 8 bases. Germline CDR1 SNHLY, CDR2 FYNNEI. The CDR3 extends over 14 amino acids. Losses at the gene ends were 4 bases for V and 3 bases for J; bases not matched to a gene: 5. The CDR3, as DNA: TGTGCCAGCAGTGCGCGGGGGGTCGACTACGAGCAGTACTTC. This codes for CASSARGVDYEQYF.

The CDR3 nucleotides are TGTGCCAGCAGCACCCACCGGGTAGTGAGCACTGAAGCTTTCTTT. This sequence encodes CASSTHRVVSTEAFF. The chain couples TRBV11-2 to TRBJ1-1; D is undetermined. Trimming took 5 bases from V and 4 from J, leaving 17 bases between them. CDR3 length: 15 residues. CDR1 SGHAT and CDR2 FQNNGV come from the germline V gene.